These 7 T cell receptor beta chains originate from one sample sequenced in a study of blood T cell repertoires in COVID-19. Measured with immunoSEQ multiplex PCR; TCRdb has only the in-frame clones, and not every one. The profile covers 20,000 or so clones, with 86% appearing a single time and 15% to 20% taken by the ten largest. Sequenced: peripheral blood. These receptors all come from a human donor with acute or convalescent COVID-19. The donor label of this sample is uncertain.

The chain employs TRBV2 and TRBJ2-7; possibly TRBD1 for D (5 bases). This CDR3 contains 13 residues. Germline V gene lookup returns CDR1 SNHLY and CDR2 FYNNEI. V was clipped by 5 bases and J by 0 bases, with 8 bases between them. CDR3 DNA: TGTGCCAGCAGTAGGGGTCTCTCCTACGAGCAGTACTTC. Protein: CASSRGLSYEQYF.

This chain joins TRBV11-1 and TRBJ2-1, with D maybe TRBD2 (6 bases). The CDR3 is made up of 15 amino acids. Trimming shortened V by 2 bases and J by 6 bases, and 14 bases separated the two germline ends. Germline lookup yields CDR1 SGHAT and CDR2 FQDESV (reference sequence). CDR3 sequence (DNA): TGTGCCAGCAGCTTAACGCGGGACTTATTCAATGAGCAGTTCTTC. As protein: CASSLTRDLFNEQFF.

The CDR3 nucleotides are TGTGCAAGTCGCTTAGTAGCGGGGGTCGCAGATACGCAGTATTTT. It is translated as CASRLVAGVADTQYF. This chain joins TRBV12-2 and TRBJ2-3; the D call in the table, TRBD2, was not verified against the DNA. TRBV12-2 corresponds to a pseudogene. The CDR3 extends over 15 amino acids.

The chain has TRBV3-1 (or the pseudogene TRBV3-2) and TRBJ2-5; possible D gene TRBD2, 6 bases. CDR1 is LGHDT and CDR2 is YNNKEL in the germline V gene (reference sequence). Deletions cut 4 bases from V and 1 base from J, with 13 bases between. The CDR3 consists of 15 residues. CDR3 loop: CASSPPWRGQETQYF. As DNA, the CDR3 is TGTGCCAGCAGCCCCCCTTGGCGGGGCCAAGAGACCCAGTACTTC.

Written as DNA, the CDR3 is TGTGCCAGCAGTAGGGGGCCCTATGGCTACACCTTC. It is translated as CASSRGPYGYTF. The V call is TRBV12-3 or TRBV12-4, the J call TRBJ1-2, with 7 bases matching TRBD1. The CDR3 sequence is 12 residues long. Unmatched junction bases numbered 1, after V lost 5 bases and J lost 4 bases.

The CDR3 reads CATSRGTLRQLDNEQFF. Written as DNA, the CDR3 is TGTGCCACCAGCAGAGGTACGCTACGACAGCTAGACAATGAGCAGTTCTTC. This chain connects TRBV15 to TRBJ2-1, with D perhaps TRBD1 (5 bases). With 1 base removed from V and 5 bases from J, the gap between germline ends came to 18 bases. The length of the CDR3 is 17 residues. Per germline, CDR1 LNHNV and CDR2 YYDKDF (reference sequence).

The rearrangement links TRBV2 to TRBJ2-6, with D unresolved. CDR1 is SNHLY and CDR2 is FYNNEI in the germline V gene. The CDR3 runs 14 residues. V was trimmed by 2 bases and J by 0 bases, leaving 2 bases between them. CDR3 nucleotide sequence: TGTGCCAGCAGTGAATACTCTGGGGCCAACGTCCTGACTTTC. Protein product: CASSEYSGANVLTF.